This is a list of T cell receptor beta chains from one sample in a study of blood T cell repertoires in COVID-19. Some clones are missing from TCRdb's copy, which holds only in-frame ones; the method was immunoSEQ multiplex PCR. The table has more than 250,000 clones, approximately 88% seen once. The specimen was peripheral blood. The receptors derive from a woman in her thirties with COVID-19, enrolled during active disease. Both conserved end residues are part of each CDR3. The D gene is left open where the match is weak. Expanded clones are given a class, and other clones once, few, many or no size at all.

>TRBD2|-|TRBV9|TRBJ2-5
CASSVAAGGLKTQYF
TGTGCCAGCAGCGTTGCAGCGGGGGGGCTGAAGACCCAGTACTTC
>-|-|TRBV1|TRBJ1-6
CTSSPVSDSKSSYNSPLHF
TGCACCAGCAGCCCAGTGTCGGACAGCAAGAGCTCCTATAATTCACCCCTCCACTTT
>-|-|TRBV27|TRBJ2-2
CASSFGGAGELFF
TGTGCCAGCAGTTTCGGTGGGGCGGGGGAGCTGTTTTTT
>-|-|TRBV6-6|TRBJ1-5
CASSSQGNQPQHF
TGTGCCAGCAGTTCGCAGGGAAATCAGCCCCAGCATTTT
>TRBD1|-|TRBV5-1|TRBJ1-6
CASSRDSSYNSPLHF
TGCGCCAGCAGTAGGGACAGCTCCTATAATTCACCCCTCCACTTT
>-|-|TRBV5-1|TRBJ1-1
CASSLEVGGGTEAFF
TGCGCCAGCAGCTTGGAGGTCGGGGGAGGTACTGAAGCTTTCTTT
>TRBD2|-|TRBV7-8|TRBJ2-7
CASSPGTSGNYEQYF
TGTGCCAGCAGCCCGGGGACTAGCGGGAACTACGAGCAGTACTTC
>TRBD1|-|TRBV4-1|TRBJ1-2
CASSQIGRGRKNYGYTF
TGCGCCAGCAGCCAAATCGGCAGGGGGCGGAAAAACTATGGCTACACCTTC
>-|-|TRBV3-1/TRBV3-2|TRBJ2-3
CASSPVDPARDTQYF
TGTGCCAGCAGCCCGGTAGATCCGGCGAGGGATACGCAGTATTTT
>-|-|TRBV18|TRBJ2-7
CASSDRAHYEQYF
TGTGCCAGCTCCGACAGAGCCCACTACGAGCAGTACTTC
>-|-|TRBV5-6|TRBJ2-7
CASSSTGQTIYEQYF
TGTGCCAGCAGCTCGACGGGACAAACAATCTACGAGCAGTACTTC
>-|few|TRBV18|TRBJ2-2
CASSGQLNTGELFF
TGTGCCAGCTCCGGACAGCTTAACACCGGGGAGCTGTTTTTT
>-|few|TRBV27|TRBJ1-1
CASSMTVNTEAFF
TGTGCCAGCAGTATGACAGTGAACACTGAAGCTTTCTTT
>TRBD2|-|TRBV11-2|TRBJ2-5
CASSLRGRGQETQYF
TGTGCCAGCAGCTTAAGAGGGAGGGGCCAAGAGACCCAGTACTTC
>TRBD2|-|TRBV7-2|TRBJ2-3
CASSSGTSRLTQYF
TGTGCCAGCAGCTCAGGGACTAGCAGGTTAACGCAGTATTTT
>-|-|TRBV19|TRBJ2-1
CASSITGGTASEQFF
TGTGCCAGTAGTATTACTGGGGGGACCGCGTCGGAGCAGTTCTTC
>-|-|TRBV12-5|TRBJ2-1
CASGSSGPGGGEQFF
TGTGCTAGTGGTTCATCAGGGCCGGGGGGCGGTGAGCAGTTCTTC
>-|-|TRBV7-9|TRBJ2-3
CASSPYRERDTQYF
TGTGCCAGCAGCCCGTACAGGGAACGAGATACGCAGTATTTT
>TRBD2|few|TRBV6-5|TRBJ2-3
CASSYASGDTQYF
TGTGCCAGCAGTTACGCTAGCGGAGATACGCAGTATTTT
>-|-|TRBV27|TRBJ1-6
CASSLTDYNSPLHF
TGTGCCAGCAGCTTGACAGACTATAATTCACCCCTCCACTTT
>-|once|TRBV6-6|TRBJ2-5
CASSYPGETQYF
TGTGCCAGCAGTTACCCGGGGGAGACCCAGTACTTC
>-|-|TRBV7-3|TRBJ2-3
CASSFRGGGADTQYF
TGTGCCAGCAGCTTTCGAGGCGGGGGCGCAGATACGCAGTATTTT
>TRBD1|-|TRBV7-9|TRBJ1-2
CASSLTGQPLTF
TGTGCCAGCAGCTTAACGGGACAGCCCTTAACCTTC
>-|once|TRBV9|TRBJ1-1
CASSVGGGDTEAFF
TGTGCCAGCAGCGTAGGGGGAGGGGACACTGAAGCTTTCTTT
>-|-|TRBV6-5|TRBJ1-1
CASSPDSYTEAFF
TGTGCCAGCAGTCCGGACAGTTACACTGAAGCTTTCTTT
>-|-|TRBV2|TRBJ1-5
CASSEAGRRGDQPQHF
TGTGCCAGCAGTGAGGCTGGTAGGCGGGGAGATCAGCCCCAGCATTTT
>-|-|TRBV3-1/TRBV3-2|TRBJ2-1
CASSQDWGHLGQFF
TGTGCCAGCAGCCAAGATTGGGGCCACCTTGGGCAGTTCTTC
>-|-|TRBV9|TRBJ1-1
CASSGDGRGYTEAFF
TGTGCCAGCAGCGGGGATGGTAGGGGATACACTGAAGCTTTCTTT
>-|once|TRBV5-4|TRBJ1-2
CASSFLTENYGYTF
TGTGCCAGCAGCTTCTTGACGGAGAACTATGGCTACACCTTC
>-|-|TRBV19|TRBJ2-6
CASSMVGHPSGANVLTF
TGTGCCAGTAGTATGGTGGGACACCCCTCTGGGGCCAACGTCCTGACTTTC
>TRBD1|-|TRBV13|TRBJ2-3
CASSSAQGAGVADTQYF
TGTGCCAGCAGCTCCGCACAGGGGGCGGGGGTGGCAGATACGCAGTATTTT
>-|once|TRBV21-1|TRBJ1-3
CASMFGSSGNTIYF
TGTGCCAGCATGTTTGGCAGCTCTGGAAACACCATATATTTT
>-|-|TRBV6-5|TRBJ1-1
CASASGREIEAFF
TGTGCCAGCGCAAGCGGGAGGGAAATTGAAGCTTTCTTT
>-|once|TRBV7-9|TRBJ1-1
CASSLAHRGAEAFF
TGTGCCAGCAGCTTAGCGCATCGGGGGGCTGAAGCTTTCTTT
>-|-|TRBV25-1|TRBJ1-1
CASSGGAGSGAFF
TGTGCCAGCAGCGGGGGAGCGGGATCGGGGGCTTTCTTT
>-|-|TRBV28|TRBJ1-1
CASSLVPNGAFF
TGTGCCAGCAGTTTAGTGCCCAACGGAGCTTTCTTT
>-|once|TRBV12-3/TRBV12-4|TRBJ1-5
CASSFSGDQPQHF
TGTGCCAGCAGTTTTTCGGGGGATCAGCCCCAGCATTTT
>-|-|TRBV13|TRBJ1-1
CASSPRGRGYTEAFF
TGTGCCAGCAGCCCCCGAGGGCGGGGGTACACTGAAGCTTTCTTT
>TRBD1|-|TRBV30|TRBJ1-2
CAWRATGGGSYGYTF
TGTGCCTGGAGAGCAACAGGGGGAGGTAGCTATGGCTACACCTTC
>-|-|TRBV5-1|TRBJ1-6
CASSLWAGAIYNSPLHF
TGCGCCAGCAGCTTGTGGGCAGGGGCGATCTATAATTCACCCCTCCACTTT
>TRBD1|-|TRBV13|TRBJ1-1
CASRYRGKNTEAFF
TGTGCCAGCAGGTACAGGGGCAAGAACACTGAAGCTTTCTTT
>TRBD1|-|TRBV7-8|TRBJ1-2
CASNPTGTGFRGYTF
TGTGCCAGCAACCCGACCGGGACAGGGTTCCGCGGCTACACCTTC
>-|-|TRBV29-1|TRBJ1-1
CSVEDRNTEAFF
TGCAGCGTGGAGGACAGGAACACTGAAGCTTTCTTT
>-|-|TRBV18|TRBJ1-2
CASSIRDSYGYTF
TGTGCCAGCTCAATCCGGGACTCCTATGGCTACACCTTC
>-|-|TRBV7-8|TRBJ2-6
CASSFMITSGANVLTF
TGTGCCAGCAGCTTTATGATTACATCTGGGGCCAACGTCCTGACTTTC
>-|-|TRBV12-3/TRBV12-4|TRBJ1-1
CASTFRGGTEAFF
TGTGCCAGCACCTTTAGGGGCGGCACTGAAGCTTTCTTT
>-|-|TRBV4-3|TRBJ2-5
CASSQAAWSETQYF
TGCGCCAGCAGCCAAGCCGCGTGGTCGGAGACCCAGTACTTC
>-|-|TRBV5-5|TRBJ1-2
CASSFSALGSIFNYGYTF
TGTGCCAGCAGCTTTAGCGCCTTAGGGTCGATTTTTAACTATGGCTACACCTTC
>-|-|TRBV3-1/TRBV3-2|TRBJ1-2
CASSPPGGGGYTF
TGTGCCAGCAGCCCGCCTGGGGGGGGAGGCTACACCTTC
>-|-|TRBV7-2|TRBJ1-1
CASRSTGNTEAFF
TGTGCCAGCAGGTCAACAGGGAACACTGAAGCTTTCTTT
>-|-|TRBV10-3|TRBJ2-1
CAINADYLMNEQFF
TGTGCCATCAACGCGGACTATCTGATGAATGAGCAGTTCTTC
>-|-|TRBV15|TRBJ1-2
CATSGPPYRDSYGYTF
TGTGCCACCAGCGGACCCCCCTACAGGGATAGCTATGGCTACACCTTC
>-|few|TRBV7-8|TRBJ1-4
CASSLRSRGATNEKLFF
TGTGCCAGCAGCCTTAGGTCACGGGGAGCAACTAATGAAAAACTGTTTTTT
>-|-|TRBV3-1/TRBV3-2|TRBJ1-3
CASSQDRQVGTIYF
TGTGCCAGCAGCCAAGATAGACAGGTGGGGACCATATATTTT
>-|-|TRBV23-1|TRBJ2-7
CASSRRVYEQYF
TGCGCCAGCAGCCGGCGGGTCTACGAGCAGTACTTC
>-|-|TRBV30|TRBJ1-2
CAWSGNRNYGYTF
TGTGCCTGGAGTGGAAACAGGAACTATGGCTACACCTTC
>-|-|TRBV7-2|TRBJ2-6
CASSLDFTGANVLTF
TGTGCCAGCAGCTTAGATTTTACTGGGGCCAACGTCCTGACTTTC